This is a list of T cell receptor beta chains from one sample in a study of yellow fever vaccine responses in identical twins. TCRdb re-derived calls from the RT-PCR reads in MiXCR, one entry per CDR3 protein. The sample yields 3,500 to 5,000 distinct CDR3 sequences, roughly 81% seen once. Sequencing was performed on T cells from blood (PBMCs), unsorted or a sorted subset (not recorded which), taken before or after yellow fever vaccination (not recorded which). The source of these receptors is a woman aged 18-29 years who received the yellow fever vaccine. Both conserved end residues are part of each CDR3. Each record gives: J gene, clone size, D gene, V gene, CDR3 DNA, CDR3 protein. D genes are given only for firm matches. Clone size, where shown, is once, few, many, or a class for clones that have expanded.

TRBJ1-1,few,.,TRBV4-1,TGCGCCAGCAGCCAAGCAGGGGAAGCTGAAGCTTTCTTT,CASSQAGEAEAFF
TRBJ2-7,.,TRBD1,TRBV7-9,TGTGCCAGCAGCGCGCGGGACAGGGCTTACGAGCAGTACTTC,CASSARDRAYEQYF
TRBJ2-1,.,TRBD2,TRBV7-2,TGTGCCAGCAGCTTAGCTCCCAGGGAGGGATTGAACAATGAGCAGTTCTTC,CASSLAPREGLNNEQFF
TRBJ2-1,.,TRBD2,TRBV28,TGTGCCAGCAGTGGACTAGCGGGTCTCGATGAGCAGTTCTTC,CASSGLAGLDEQFF
TRBJ1-4,.,.,TRBV4-3,TGCGCCAGCAGCCCCTCGGCAGACGGATATGAAAAACTGTTTTTT,CASSPSADGYEKLFF
TRBJ2-7,.,.,TRBV6-2/TRBV6-3,TGTGCCAGCAGTCGACATACCTACGAGCAGTACTTC,CASSRHTYEQYF
TRBJ2-7,once,.,TRBV18,TGTGCCAGCTCACCGCTAGTCGGGTACGAGCAGTACTTC,CASSPLVGYEQYF
TRBJ2-3,.,.,TRBV19,TGTGCCAGTAGTATGGCAGTCACAGATACGCAGTATTTT,CASSMAVTDTQYF
TRBJ2-7,.,.,TRBV27,TGTGCCAGCAGTTTGGGCAGGGGTCCCTACGAGCAGTACTTC,CASSLGRGPYEQYF
TRBJ2-3,.,.,TRBV28,TGTGCCAGCAGGCCACAGGGTACAGATACGCAGTATTTT,CASRPQGTDTQYF
TRBJ1-5,few,.,TRBV6-5,TGTGCCAGCAGTTACTACCCGTGGAATAGCAATCAGCCCCAGCATTTT,CASSYYPWNSNQPQHF
TRBJ2-4,.,.,TRBV11-2,TGTGCCAGCAGCGTTTTCCTCCCCGGCCGGGAAAACATTCAGTACTTC,CASSVFLPGRENIQYF
TRBJ1-1,once,TRBD1,TRBV6-1,TGTGCCAGCAGTGCAAGGGGGCTGGGGTCTGAAGCTTTCTTT,CASSARGLGSEAFF
TRBJ1-2,.,.,TRBV23-1,TGCGCCAGCAGTCAAGGGAACTATGGCTACACCTTC,CASSQGNYGYTF
TRBJ2-1,.,TRBD2,TRBV13,TGTGCCAGCGGACTAGCTCGGAATGAGCAGTTCTTC,CASGLARNEQFF
TRBJ1-4,few,.,TRBV12-3/TRBV12-4,TGTGCCAGCAGTTGGTCAGGGGAACTGTTTTTT,CASSWSGELFF
TRBJ2-7,.,.,TRBV19,TGTGCCAGTAGTATGGACTACTCCTACGAGCAGTACTTC,CASSMDYSYEQYF
TRBJ2-1,.,.,TRBV6-1,TGTGCCAGCAGTATCTTGCGGGAATGGTCCTACAATGAGCAGTTCTTC,CASSILREWSYNEQFF
TRBJ2-2,.,.,TRBV2,TGTGCCAGCTTCTTTACCGAAAACACCGGGGAGCTGTTTTTT,CASFFTENTGELFF
TRBJ1-1,.,.,TRBV19,TGTGCCAGTTCGTACGGCACTGAAGCTTTCTTT,CASSYGTEAFF
TRBJ2-1,few,TRBD2,TRBV14,TGTGCCAGCCGGGCTAGCGGATACAATGAGCAGTTCTTC,CASRASGYNEQFF
TRBJ2-7,.,.,TRBV20-1,TGCAGTGCTAGAGGAGGGGGAGGACCGACCTACGAGCAGTACTTC,CSARGGGGPTYEQYF
TRBJ2-7,.,.,TRBV12-1,TGTGCCAGCAGCTTTCAGCCGGGACTAGCGGGAGTATACGAGCAGTACTTC,CASSFQPGLAGVYEQYF
TRBJ2-5,.,.,TRBV5-1,TGCGCCAGCAGCTCACGCCCCCACCCCCAAGAGACCCAGTACTTC,CASSSRPHPQETQYF
TRBJ2-1,.,.,TRBV11-1,TGTGCCAGCAGCCCGAGTCGGGAGTCCTACAATGAGCAGTTCTTC,CASSPSRESYNEQFF
TRBJ2-1,.,TRBD2,TRBV11-2,TGTGCCAGCAGCTATCCGGGACTAGAGAGAAATGAGCAGTTCTTC,CASSYPGLERNEQFF
TRBJ2-7,.,.,TRBV29-1,TGCAGCGTTCTACAGGGTCGGGCCTACGAGCAGTACTTC,CSVLQGRAYEQYF
TRBJ1-2,.,.,TRBV3-1,TGTGCCAGCAGCCAAGTCGGCGACAGTTTCCCGTATGGCTACACCTTC,CASSQVGDSFPYGYTF
TRBJ2-4,.,.,TRBV18,TGTGCCAGCTCACCACCCCTACAGGGTGGCGACATTCAGTACTTC,CASSPPLQGGDIQYF
TRBJ2-7,.,.,TRBV4-3,TGCGCCAGCAGCCAAGATGACGGGGGCTACGAGCAGTACTTC,CASSQDDGGYEQYF
TRBJ2-3,.,.,TRBV7-9,TGTGCCAGCAGCTTATCGGCGGATCAAACAGATACGCAGTATTTT,CASSLSADQTDTQYF
TRBJ2-1,.,.,TRBV2,TGTGCCAGCTCGCCGCGGAATGAGCAGTTCTTC,CASSPRNEQFF
TRBJ2-1,.,.,TRBV7-3,TGTTCCAGCAGCTTAACTGCCTACGGGACAAATCGAGGGCAGTTCTTC,CSSSLTAYGTNRGQFF
TRBJ2-7,.,.,TRBV11-1,TGTGCCAGCAGTTTTGAGGAAGAGCAGTACTTC,CASSFEEEQYF
TRBJ1-1,few,.,TRBV20-1,TGCAGTGCTAGAGTAACGAACACTGAAGCTTTCTTT,CSARVTNTEAFF
TRBJ2-5,.,TRBD2,TRBV2,TGTGCCAGCATTCCGGGGGGACAAGAGACCCAGTACTTC,CASIPGGQETQYF
TRBJ2-1,once,TRBD1,TRBV3-1,TGTGCCAGCAGCCCCCGGGCAGGGGGCGGAAATGAGCAGTTCTTC,CASSPRAGGGNEQFF
TRBJ2-3,.,TRBD1,TRBV11-2,TGTGCCAGCAGCTTGCGGATAGCAGGGGGCATCAGCGCAGATACGCAGTATTTT,CASSLRIAGGISADTQYF
TRBJ2-3,.,.,TRBV29-1,TGCAGCGTTGATACAGGGACAGATACGCAGTATTTT,CSVDTGTDTQYF
TRBJ2-3,.,TRBD1,TRBV15,TGTGCCACCAGCAGGGTGACAGGGCCGAGCACAGATACGCAGTATTTT,CATSRVTGPSTDTQYF
TRBJ2-7,.,.,TRBV7-9,TGTGCCAGCAGCCCCCAAGATGGAGACGAGCAGTACTTC,CASSPQDGDEQYF
TRBJ2-1,few,TRBD2,TRBV29-1,TGCAGCGTGGTGACTAGCGGGAGCTCCTACAATGAGCAGTTCTTC,CSVVTSGSSYNEQFF
TRBJ1-1,.,TRBD1,TRBV5-4,TGTGCCAGCAGCTCGCCGGGACAGGGGAGCACTGAAGCTTTCTTT,CASSSPGQGSTEAFF
TRBJ2-5,.,TRBD2,TRBV28,TGTGCCAGCAGCTCCCTAGCGGGAGTGAGTCAAGAGACCCAGTACTTC,CASSSLAGVSQETQYF
TRBJ2-7,.,.,TRBV7-7,TGTGCTAGCAGCTTAGCCCAGGGCGGGGAGCAGTACTTC,CASSLAQGGEQYF
TRBJ2-7,.,.,TRBV7-8,TGTGCCAGCAGCTTAGTTGCGCCTTCCGAGCAGTACTTC,CASSLVAPSEQYF
TRBJ2-7,.,.,TRBV29-1,TGCAGCGTTGTGGACCCTTTTGAGCAGTACTTC,CSVVDPFEQYF
TRBJ2-3,.,.,TRBV29-1,TGCAGCGTTGGAGGCTCTAACACAGATACGCAGTATTTT,CSVGGSNTDTQYF
TRBJ2-2,.,.,TRBV10-1,TGCGCCAGCGTAGGACAGAAGAACACCGGGGAGCTGTTTTTT,CASVGQKNTGELFF